These T cell receptor beta chains were read from a single sample in a study of shared clonotypes between healthy human individuals. Only in-frame clones appear in the TCRdb table, and some are missing; sequencing was by immunoSEQ multiplex PCR. The sample has about 680,000 clones; around 78% are singletons. The sequencing sample was made of memory CD4+ T cells sorted from blood. The receptors were gathered from a woman under 40 in good health. Each CDR3 is given with its conserved first and last residue. A D gene is named only where the DNA matches it firmly. For some rows the clone size is stated as once, few or many, or as a class when expanded; others skip it.

D: -
J: TRBJ2-5
V: TRBV5-6
size: -
DNA: TGTGCCAGCAGCTTGTGGTTAGAGACCCAGTACTTC
CDR3: CASSLWLETQYF

D: TRBD1
J: TRBJ1-2
V: TRBV29-1
size: -
DNA: TGCAGCGTTGAAGGTATCGACAGGGACCTATATGGCTACACCTTC
CDR3: CSVEGIDRDLYGYTF

D: -
J: TRBJ2-5
V: TRBV19
size: -
DNA: TGTGCCAGTACCGACGGAGGGGGAAAGGAGACCCAGTACTTC
CDR3: CASTDGGGKETQYF

D: -
J: TRBJ2-7
V: TRBV23-1
size: -
DNA: TGCGCCAGCAGTCGTGGTCAGGAAGGTGACGAGCAGTACTTC
CDR3: CASSRGQEGDEQYF

D: -
J: TRBJ2-2
V: TRBV28
size: -
DNA: TGTGCCAGCAGAGCTCGAGGCACCGGGGAGCTGTTTTTT
CDR3: CASRARGTGELFF

D: -
J: TRBJ2-5
V: TRBV4-1
size: -
DNA: TGCGCCAGCAGCCCCGACTCACGTAGGCCCCAAGAGACCCAGTACTTC
CDR3: CASSPDSRRPQETQYF

D: -
J: TRBJ2-2
V: TRBV2
size: -
DNA: TGTGCCAGCAGTGAGGGCACCGGGGAGCTGTTTTTT
CDR3: CASSEGTGELFF

D: TRBD2
J: TRBJ2-1
V: TRBV7-9
size: -
DNA: TGTGCCAGCAGCTTAGAAGCGGGAGACCCCTACAATGAGCAGTTCTTC
CDR3: CASSLEAGDPYNEQFF

D: -
J: TRBJ2-7
V: TRBV5-4
size: -
DNA: TGTGCCAGCAGCTCAACCTACGAGCAGTACTTC
CDR3: CASSSTYEQYF

D: -
J: TRBJ1-1
V: TRBV18
size: once
DNA: TGTGCCAGCTCACCAGACAGAAAGAACACTGAAGCTTTCTTT
CDR3: CASSPDRKNTEAFF